This T cell receptor beta chain was identified during a study of CD8+CD57+ T cells in acquired aplastic anemia. The sequenced patients had an expansion of CD8+CD57+ cells seen by flow cytometry. Patients, without exception, had severe acquired aplastic anemia. Trimming removed 1 base from V and 8 bases from J; junction bases left unmatched: 9. The length of the CDR3 is 17 residues. Germline loops: CDR1 LGHDT, CDR2 YNNKEL (reference sequence). Profiling of TCR beta VDJ combinations and CDR3 sequences used genomic DNA as template. MiXCR, applied by TCRdb to the reads, yields one record per CDR3 protein. The repertoire includes around 180,000 distinct CDR3 sequences, around 50% of them detected once, and 10% to 15% sits in the top ten.

The material sequenced was sorted CD4+, CD8+, or CD8+CD57+ T cells (not recorded which) from PBMCs. This TCR was recovered from a human donor with aplastic anemia. The gene calls are TRBV3-1 and TRBJ2-1; 12 positions match TRBD2. CDR3 in amino acids: CASSQGLLAGGRDEQFF. The DNA of the CDR3 is TGTGCCAGCAGCCAAGGCCTACTAGCGGGGGGACGGGATGAGCAGTTCTTC.